A single sample is the source of the 12 T cell receptor beta chains below, sequenced in a study of Graves' ophthalmopathy and Graves' hyperthyroidism. For repertoire sequencing, the TCR beta CDR3 regions were amplified from RNA transcripts. RT-PCR was first run with HTBI primers, then multiplex PCR in a second round. A single record per CDR3 protein comes from TCRdb applying MiXCR to the multiplex PCR reads. The sample yields under 350,000 distinct CDR3 sequences, 17% seen once. Specimen: peripheral blood. The source of these receptors is an adult man with Graves' ophthalmopathy.

This clonotype was counted ten times or more. This clone may be a read error of a much larger clone one base away. Given the absence of the conserved phenylalanine or tryptophan at the CDR3 end, a read error is likely. This chain links TRBV12-5 with TRBJ1-2; 8 bases map to TRBD1. V lost 1 base and J lost 7; bases outside the gene matches: 5. CDR3 length: 14 residues. Germline V lookup: CDR1 LGHNT, CDR2 FRNRAP. This chain's CDR3 is CASGLGTGSAGYTL. Here the CDR3 DNA reads TGTGCTAGTGGTTTGGGGACAGGGTCCGCTGGCTACACCCTC.

In its sample, this clonotype was seen many times. This rearrangement joins TRBV30 to TRBJ2-7; D not certain. From germline, CDR1 is GTSNPN and CDR2 SVGIG (reference sequence). V was trimmed by 1 base and J by 1 base, leaving 8 bases between them. The CDR3 length is 13 residues. The DNA of the CDR3 is TGTGCCTGGAGTGGGGGTGGTTCCTACGAGCAGTACTTC. Translating gives CAWSGGGSYEQYF.

This clonotype was counted ten times or more. The DNA for the CDR3 is TGTGCCGTCGCGGAGGGCGTTGCCGAGCAGTACTTC. Protein sequence: CAVAEGVAEQYF. The J gene is TRBJ2-7, the V gene TRBV10-3; possibly TRBD2 for D (6 bases). CDR3 size: 12 residues. Germline V gene lookup returns CDR1 ENHRY and CDR2 SYGVKD. Trimming took 11 bases from V and 6 from J, leaving 17 bases between them.

This clonotype was counted many times. The V gene is TRBV28, the J gene TRBJ2-7, with TRBD2 matching 11 bases. J gave up 2 bases and V 3 bases, and 6 bases lay outside the gene matches. The CDR3 sequence is 16 residues long. Germline V gene data show CDR1 as MDHEN and CDR2 as SYDVKM. In nucleotides, the CDR3 is TGTGCCAGCAGTTTGTTAGCGGGGGGGGATACCTACGAGCAGTACTTC. Residues: CASSLLAGGDTYEQYF.

This clonotype was found many times. The chain uses TRBV7-3 and TRBJ2-5; 7 bases fit TRBD2. Germline V gives CDR1 SGHTA, CDR2 FQGTGA. The CDR3 consists of 15 residues. V lost 5 bases to trimming and J lost 5 bases; unmatched junction nucleotides: 11. The CDR3 here is CASSNRRGGMETQYF. The CDR3 DNA is TGTGCCAGCAGCAACCGGAGGGGAGGGATGGAGACCCAGTACTTC.

This clonotype was recorded many times. The rearrangement links TRBV28 to TRBJ1-1; the match to TRBD1 covers 9 bases. The CDR3 contains 16 residues. J gave up 8 bases and V 6 bases, and 16 bases lay outside the gene matches. CDR1 and CDR2 (germline): MDHEN, SYDVKM. The CDR3 coding sequence is TGTGCCAGCAGCTTCAACAGGGGGCTAAGATCGGGCGAAGCTTTCTTT. Its translation is CASSFNRGLRSGEAFF.

This clonotype was recorded at least ten times. The chain has TRBV27 and TRBJ1-5; D is possibly TRBD1 (5 bases). The CDR3 is made up of 13 amino acids. Trimming took off 5 bases at V and 3 bases at J, with 8 bases between the two ends. Germline CDR1 is MNHEY and CDR2 is SMNVEV (reference sequence). This chain's CDR3 is CASSQGFNQPQHF. Here the CDR3 DNA reads TGTGCCAGCAGTCAGGGATTCAATCAGCCCCAGCATTTT.

This clonotype was seen only a few times. The chain combines TRBV12-3 or TRBV12-4 with TRBJ1-5; D is unclear. CDR3 length: 14 amino acids. V gave up 3 bases and J gave up 2 bases, with 8 bases separating them. The CDR3 loop reads CASSLSRGNQPQHF. As DNA, the CDR3 is TGTGCCAGCAGTTTGAGCCGAGGCAATCAGCCCCAGCATTTT.

This clonotype has a count of ten or more. The chain has TRBV29-1 and TRBJ1-2, with 7 nucleotides matching TRBD1. Per germline, CDR1 SQVTM and CDR2 ANQGSEA. Trimming removed 6 bases from V and 0 bases from J; junction bases left unmatched: 1. The CDR3 runs 12 residues. The chain's CDR3 is CSVGTANYGYTF. CDR3 coding DNA: TGCAGCGTCGGGACAGCTAACTATGGCTACACCTTC.

This clonotype was observed at least ten times. The rearrangement links TRBV6-5 to TRBJ1-1; D perhaps matches TRBD1 (5 bases). The germline V and J ends were trimmed by 6 bases and 8 bases, with 13 bases remaining between them. Germline V gene sequence: CDR1 MNHEY, CDR2 SVGAGI. The CDR3 covers 12 residues. This chain's CDR3 is CASSWGRGEAFF. CDR3 coding DNA: TGTGCCAGCAGCTGGGGTCGGGGGGAAGCTTTCTTT.

This clonotype was observed many times. V and J are TRBV25-1 and TRBJ2-7; a possible D gene is TRBD1 (5 bases). Germline-derived CDR1 and CDR2 are MGHDK and SYGVNS. This CDR3 spans 15 amino acids. V lost 3 bases and J 1 base, leaving 13 bases between the germline ends. The CDR3 reads CASSESTGVSYEQYF. The CDR3 bases are TGTGCCAGCAGTGAGAGTACAGGAGTATCCTACGAGCAGTACTTC.

This clonotype has a count of ten or more. The chain recombines TRBV6-1 with TRBJ2-7; D gene uncertain. V dropped 6 bases and J dropped 0 bases, with 15 bases sitting between them. The CDR3 spans 15 residues. Germline V gene data show CDR1 as MNHNS and CDR2 as SASEGT. The CDR3 loop reads CASRETAIPSYEQYF. The CDR3 DNA follows: TGTGCCAGCAGGGAGACTGCAATACCCTCCTACGAGCAGTACTTC.